The next 2 T cell receptor beta chains were all read from a single sample in a study of Graves' ophthalmopathy and Graves' hyperthyroidism. The TCR beta CDR3 regions underwent amplification from RNA transcripts. Amplification began with first-round RT-PCR using HTBI primers, then second-round multiplex PCR was performed. TCRdb reprocessed the multiplex PCR reads via MiXCR and lists one record per CDR3 protein. The table lists around 520,000 distinct CDR3 sequences, 39% of them singletons. Input material: peripheral blood or thyroid tissue (not recorded which). The receptor set was obtained from an adult man with Graves' hyperthyroidism.

The chain couples TRBV20-1 to TRBJ2-5, with 8 positions matching TRBD1. The CDR3 loop spans 12 amino acids. Per the germline V gene, CDR1 is DFQATT and CDR2 is SNEGSKA (reference sequence). Trimming removed 6 bases from V and 9 bases from J; junction bases left unmatched: 9. CDR3 in DNA: TGCAGTGCAGACAGGGGAGGCCAGCCCCAGTACTTC. Its translation: CSADRGGQPQYF.

The V gene is TRBV7-2, the J gene TRBJ2-3; tentative D call: TRBD2 (6 bases). The germline V gene has CDR1 SGHTA and CDR2 FQGNSA. V was trimmed by 3 bases and J by 0 bases, leaving 13 bases between them. This CDR3 spans 16 amino acids. CDR3 amino acids: CASSLELAGSTDTQYF. DNA for the CDR3: TGTGCCAGCAGCTTGGAGCTGGCGGGGAGCACAGATACGCAGTATTTT.